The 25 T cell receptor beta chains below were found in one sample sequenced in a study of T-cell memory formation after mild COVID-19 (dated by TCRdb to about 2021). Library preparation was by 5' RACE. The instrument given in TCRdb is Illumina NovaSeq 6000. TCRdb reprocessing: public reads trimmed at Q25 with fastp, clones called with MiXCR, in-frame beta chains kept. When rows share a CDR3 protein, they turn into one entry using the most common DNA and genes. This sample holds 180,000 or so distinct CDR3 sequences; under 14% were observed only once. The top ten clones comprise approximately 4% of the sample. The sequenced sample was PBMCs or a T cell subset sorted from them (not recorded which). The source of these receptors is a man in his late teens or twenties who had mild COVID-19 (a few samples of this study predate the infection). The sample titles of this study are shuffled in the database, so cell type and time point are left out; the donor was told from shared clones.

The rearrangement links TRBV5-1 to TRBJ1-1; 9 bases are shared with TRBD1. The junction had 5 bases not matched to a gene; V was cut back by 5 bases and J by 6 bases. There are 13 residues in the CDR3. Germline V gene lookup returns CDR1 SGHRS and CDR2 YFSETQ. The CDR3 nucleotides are TGCGCCAGCAGGGTGGACAGGGGAGCTGAAGCTTTCTTT. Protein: CASRVDRGAEAFF.

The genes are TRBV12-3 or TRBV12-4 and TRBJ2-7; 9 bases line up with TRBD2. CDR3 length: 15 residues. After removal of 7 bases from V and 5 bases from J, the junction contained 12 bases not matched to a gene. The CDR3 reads CASNLKGIAGDEQYF. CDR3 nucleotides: TGTGCCAGCAACCTTAAGGGGATAGCGGGAGACGAGCAGTACTTC.

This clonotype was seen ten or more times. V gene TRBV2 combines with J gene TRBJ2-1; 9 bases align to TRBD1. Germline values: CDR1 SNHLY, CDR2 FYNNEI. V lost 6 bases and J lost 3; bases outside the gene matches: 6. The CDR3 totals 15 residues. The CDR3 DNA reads TGTGCCAGCAGCGTCGGACAGGGGTTCTACAATGAGCAGTTCTTC. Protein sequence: CASSVGQGFYNEQFF.

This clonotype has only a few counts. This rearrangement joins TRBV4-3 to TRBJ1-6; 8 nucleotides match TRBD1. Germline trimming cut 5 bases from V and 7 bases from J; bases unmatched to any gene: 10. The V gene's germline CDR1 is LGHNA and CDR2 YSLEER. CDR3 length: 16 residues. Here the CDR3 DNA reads TGCGCCAGCAGCAGAGAGCGAGACAGGGGCAATTCACCCCTCCACTTT. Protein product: CASSRERDRGNSPLHF.

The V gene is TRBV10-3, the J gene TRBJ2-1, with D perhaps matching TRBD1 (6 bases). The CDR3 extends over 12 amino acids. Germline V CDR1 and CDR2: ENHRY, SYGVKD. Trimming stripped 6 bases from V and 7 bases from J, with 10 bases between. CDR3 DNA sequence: TGTGCCATCAGGCCGGACAGTAATGAGCAGTTCTTC. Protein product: CAIRPDSNEQFF.

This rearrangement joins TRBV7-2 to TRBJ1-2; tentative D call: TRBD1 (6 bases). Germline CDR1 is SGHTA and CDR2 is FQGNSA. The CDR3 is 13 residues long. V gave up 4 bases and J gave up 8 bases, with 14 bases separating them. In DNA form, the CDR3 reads TGTGCCAGCAGCTCGTACAGGGTGTCCGGCTACACCTTC. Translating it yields CASSSYRVSGYTF.

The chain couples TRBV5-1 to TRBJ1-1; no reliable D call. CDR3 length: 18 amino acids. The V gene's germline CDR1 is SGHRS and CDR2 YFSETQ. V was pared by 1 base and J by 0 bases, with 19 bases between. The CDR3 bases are TGCGCCAGCAGCTTGTATTTGGATCGCCTCTCTATGAACACTGAAGCTTTCTTT. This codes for CASSLYLDRLSMNTEAFF. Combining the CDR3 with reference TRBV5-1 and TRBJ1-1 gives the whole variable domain KAGVTQTPRYLIKTRGQQVTLSCSPISGHRSVSWYQQTPGQGLQFLFEYFSETQRNKGNFPGRFSGRQFSNSRSEMNVSTLELGDSALYLCASSLYLDRLSMNTEAFFGQGTRLTVV.

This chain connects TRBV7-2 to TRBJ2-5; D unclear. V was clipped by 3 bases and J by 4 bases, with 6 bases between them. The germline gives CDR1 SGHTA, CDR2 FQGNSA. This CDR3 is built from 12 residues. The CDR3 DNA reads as TGTGCCAGCAGCTTCGAGTTAGAGACCCAGTACTTC. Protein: CASSFELETQYF.

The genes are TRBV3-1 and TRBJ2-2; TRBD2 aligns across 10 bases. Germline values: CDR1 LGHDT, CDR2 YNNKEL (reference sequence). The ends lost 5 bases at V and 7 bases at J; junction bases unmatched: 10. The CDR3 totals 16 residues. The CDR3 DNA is TGTGCCAGCAGCTACCACAGCGGGGGGGCGATCGGGGAGCTGTTTTTT. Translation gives CASSYHSGGAIGELFF.

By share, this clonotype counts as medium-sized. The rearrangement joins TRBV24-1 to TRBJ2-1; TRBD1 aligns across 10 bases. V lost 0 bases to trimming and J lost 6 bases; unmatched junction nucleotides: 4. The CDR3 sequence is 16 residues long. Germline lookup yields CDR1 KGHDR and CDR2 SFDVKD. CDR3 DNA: TGTGCCACCAGTGATTTGACCGGGACAGGGGCCAATGAGCAGTTCTTC. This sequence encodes CATSDLTGTGANEQFF.

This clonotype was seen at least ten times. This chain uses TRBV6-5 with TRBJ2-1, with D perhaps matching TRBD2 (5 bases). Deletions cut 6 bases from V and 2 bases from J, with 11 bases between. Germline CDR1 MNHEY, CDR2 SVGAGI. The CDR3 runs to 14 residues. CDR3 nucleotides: TGTGCCAGCAGCTACCGGGGTGCCTACAATGAGCAGTTCTTC. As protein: CASSYRGAYNEQFF.

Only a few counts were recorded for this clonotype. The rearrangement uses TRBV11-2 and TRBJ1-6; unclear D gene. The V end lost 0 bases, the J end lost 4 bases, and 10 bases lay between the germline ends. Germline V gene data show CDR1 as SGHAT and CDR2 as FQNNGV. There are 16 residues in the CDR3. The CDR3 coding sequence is TGTGCCAGCAGCTTAGATAGGCAGCCATATAATTCACCCCTCCACTTT. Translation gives CASSLDRQPYNSPLHF.

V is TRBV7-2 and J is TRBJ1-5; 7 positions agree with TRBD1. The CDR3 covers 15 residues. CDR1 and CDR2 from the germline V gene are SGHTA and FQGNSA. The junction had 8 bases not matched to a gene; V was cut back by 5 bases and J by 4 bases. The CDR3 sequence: CASSLGTVPNQPQHF. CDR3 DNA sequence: TGTGCCAGCAGCCTTGGGACAGTTCCAAATCAGCCCCAGCATTTT.

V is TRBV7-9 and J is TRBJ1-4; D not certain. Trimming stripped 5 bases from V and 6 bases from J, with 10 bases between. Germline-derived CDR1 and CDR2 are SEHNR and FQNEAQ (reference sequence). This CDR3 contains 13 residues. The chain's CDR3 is CASSGVHHEKLFF. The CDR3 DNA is TGTGCCAGCAGCGGGGTACATCATGAAAAACTGTTTTTT.

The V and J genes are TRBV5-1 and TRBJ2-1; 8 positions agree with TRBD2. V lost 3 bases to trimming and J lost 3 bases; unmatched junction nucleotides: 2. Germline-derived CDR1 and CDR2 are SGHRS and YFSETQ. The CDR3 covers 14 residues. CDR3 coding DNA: TGCGCCAGCAGCTCACTAGCGGACTACAATGAGCAGTTCTTC. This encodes CASSSLADYNEQFF.

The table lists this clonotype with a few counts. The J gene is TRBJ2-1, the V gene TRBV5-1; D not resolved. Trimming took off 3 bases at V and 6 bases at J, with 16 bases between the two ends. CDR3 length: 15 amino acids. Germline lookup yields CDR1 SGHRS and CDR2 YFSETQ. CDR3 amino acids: CASSYGPRRPNEQFF. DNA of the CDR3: TGCGCCAGCAGCTATGGACCAAGGCGTCCCAATGAGCAGTTCTTC. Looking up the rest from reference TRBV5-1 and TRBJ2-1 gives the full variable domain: KAGVTQTPRYLIKTRGQQVTLSCSPISGHRSVSWYQQTPGQGLQFLFEYFSETQRNKGNFPGRFSGRQFSNSRSEMNVSTLELGDSALYLCASSYGPRRPNEQFFGPGTRLTVL.

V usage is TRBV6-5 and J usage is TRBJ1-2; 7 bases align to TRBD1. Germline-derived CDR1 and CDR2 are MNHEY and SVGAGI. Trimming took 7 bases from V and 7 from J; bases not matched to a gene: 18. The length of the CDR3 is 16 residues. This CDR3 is CASTLTGNPVGSGYTF. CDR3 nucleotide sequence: TGTGCCAGCACTCTGACAGGGAACCCGGTGGGTTCTGGCTACACCTTC.

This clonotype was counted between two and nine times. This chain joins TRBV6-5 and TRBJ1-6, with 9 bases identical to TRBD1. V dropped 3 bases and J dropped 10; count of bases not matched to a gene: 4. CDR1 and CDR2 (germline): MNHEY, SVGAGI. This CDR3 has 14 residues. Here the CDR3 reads CASSYQGQGSPLHF. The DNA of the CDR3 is TGTGCCAGCAGTTATCAGGGACAGGGATCACCCCTCCACTTT.

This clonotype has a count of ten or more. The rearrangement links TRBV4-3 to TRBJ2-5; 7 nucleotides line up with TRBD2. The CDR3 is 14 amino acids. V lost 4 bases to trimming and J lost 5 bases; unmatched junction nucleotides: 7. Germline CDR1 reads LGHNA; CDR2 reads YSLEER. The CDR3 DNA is TGCGCCAGCAGCCCGTCACTAGCGACCGAGACCCAGTACTTC. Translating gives CASSPSLATETQYF.

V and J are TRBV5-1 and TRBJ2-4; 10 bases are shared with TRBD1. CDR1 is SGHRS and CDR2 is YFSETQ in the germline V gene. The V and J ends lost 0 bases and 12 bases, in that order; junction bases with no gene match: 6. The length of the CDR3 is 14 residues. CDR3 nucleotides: TGCGCCAGCAGCTTGGACGGGGACAGGGGCAGTCAGTACTTC. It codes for CASSLDGDRGSQYF.

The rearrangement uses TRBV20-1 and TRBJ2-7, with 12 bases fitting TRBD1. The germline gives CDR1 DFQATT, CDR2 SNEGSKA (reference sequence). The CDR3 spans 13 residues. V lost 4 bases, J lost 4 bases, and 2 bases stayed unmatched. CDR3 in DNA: TGCAGTGCTACGGGACAGGGGGCGTACGAGCAGTACTTC. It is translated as CSATGQGAYEQYF.

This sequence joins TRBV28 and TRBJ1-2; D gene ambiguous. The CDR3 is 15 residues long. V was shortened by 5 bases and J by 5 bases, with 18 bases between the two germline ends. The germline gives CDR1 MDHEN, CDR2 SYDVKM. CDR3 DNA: TGTGCCAGCAGTAATGTCTTCCGGCAGTCGTATGGCTACACCTTC. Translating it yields CASSNVFRQSYGYTF.

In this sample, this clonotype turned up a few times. For the CDR3, the DNA is TGCGCCAGCAGTTTCCGGGGCTTCAGGCCCTACGAGCAGTACTTC. Translating it yields CASSFRGFRPYEQYF. V usage is TRBV23-1 and J usage is TRBJ2-7, with D possibly called TRBD1 or TRBD2 (5 bases each). TRBV23-1 is flagged as an ORF with uncertain function. The CDR3 runs 15 residues. Trimming left V 5 bases short and J 2 bases short, with 16 bases between.

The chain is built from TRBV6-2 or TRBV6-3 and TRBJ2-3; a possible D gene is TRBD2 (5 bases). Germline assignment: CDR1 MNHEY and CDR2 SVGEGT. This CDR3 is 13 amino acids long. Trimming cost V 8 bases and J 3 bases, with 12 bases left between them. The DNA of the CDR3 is TGTGCCAGCGCAGGTCGGGAAACAGATACGCAGTATTTT. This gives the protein CASAGRETDTQYF.

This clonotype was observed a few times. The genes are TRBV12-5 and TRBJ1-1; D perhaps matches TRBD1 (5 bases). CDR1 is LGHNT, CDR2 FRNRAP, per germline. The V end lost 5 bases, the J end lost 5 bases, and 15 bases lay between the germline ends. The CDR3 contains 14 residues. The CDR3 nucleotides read TGTGCTAGTGGTCCCCGGACCGGGGGGACTGAAGCTTTCTTT. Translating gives CASGPRTGGTEAFF.